A selection of T cell receptor beta chains follows, all from one sample in a study of cytomegalovirus exposure and HLA in healthy donors. Assay: immunoSEQ multiplex PCR; the TCRdb copy retains only in-frame clones and omits some. The sample lists 120,000 or so clones, over 60% occurring once. Specimen: PBMCs. The receptors derive from an older woman in good health and CMV-seropositive. Both conserved end residues are part of each CDR3. Fields, in order: V gene, D gene, clone size, J gene, CDR3 DNA, CDR3 protein. D genes are given only for firm matches. Only some rows state a clone size, as once, few, many or a class for expanded clones.

v_gene: TRBV5-1; d_gene: TRBD1; abundance: -; j_gene: TRBJ2-5; CDR3nt: TGCGCCAGCGGCCCTTACAGGGGCGACCAAGAGACCCAGTACTTC; CDR3aa: CASGPYRGDQETQYF
v_gene: TRBV19; d_gene: -; abundance: few; j_gene: TRBJ1-1; CDR3nt: TGTGCGCGGATAGGAGGCCGCACTGAAGCTTTCTTT; CDR3aa: CARIGGRTEAFF
v_gene: TRBV7-3; d_gene: -; abundance: -; j_gene: TRBJ1-2; CDR3nt: TGTGCCAGCAGCTCCAAGGCAGGGTTAGGTGGCTACACCTTC; CDR3aa: CASSSKAGLGGYTF
v_gene: TRBV29-1; d_gene: TRBD1; abundance: -; j_gene: TRBJ2-7; CDR3nt: TGCAGCGTTGCCCCCGGACAGGGTCCCGAGCAGTACTTC; CDR3aa: CSVAPGQGPEQYF
v_gene: TRBV15; d_gene: TRBD2; abundance: -; j_gene: TRBJ2-1; CDR3nt: TGTGCCACCAGCAGAGAGAGGACTAGGATCTACAATGAGCAGTTCTTC; CDR3aa: CATSRERTRIYNEQFF
v_gene: TRBV5-6; d_gene: TRBD1; abundance: -; j_gene: TRBJ1-2; CDR3nt: TGTGCCAGCAGGATGATGAGGGACAGGGGGCTTTTGAAAGGCTACACCTTC; CDR3aa: CASRMMRDRGLLKGYTF
v_gene: TRBV7-9; d_gene: -; abundance: -; j_gene: TRBJ1-5; CDR3nt: TGTGCCAGCAGCTTAGACAGCCGAAATCAGCCCCAGCATTTT; CDR3aa: CASSLDSRNQPQHF
v_gene: TRBV7-2; d_gene: -; abundance: -; j_gene: TRBJ1-4; CDR3nt: TGTGCCAGCAGCTTAGATTTCGGAAAACTGTTTTTT; CDR3aa: CASSLDFGKLFF
v_gene: TRBV19; d_gene: -; abundance: -; j_gene: TRBJ2-5; CDR3nt: TGTGCCACCCAAACAGGGTCCCGGGGAGAGACCCAGTACTTC; CDR3aa: CATQTGSRGETQYF
v_gene: TRBV4-1; d_gene: -; abundance: -; j_gene: TRBJ1-2; CDR3nt: TGCGCCAGCAGCCAAAGCCATTTTGACTATGGCTACACCTTC; CDR3aa: CASSQSHFDYGYTF
v_gene: TRBV2; d_gene: TRBD2; abundance: -; j_gene: TRBJ2-7; CDR3nt: TGTGCCAGCAGTGGGGACTACTCCTACGAGCAGTACTTC; CDR3aa: CASSGDYSYEQYF